The entry below describes one T cell receptor (beta chain). Its antigen remains unidentified. V gave up 2 bases and J gave up 3 bases; unmatched junction bases: 3. The CDR3 has 15 residues. Looked up from germline, CDR1 is LNHNV and CDR2 is YYDKDF (reference sequence). 13 Jbeta primers and 60 Vbeta primers were used for the PCR. Clones were read by immunoSEQ multiplex PCR, and TCRdb kept only the in-frame ones, dropping some. The repertoire consists of 70,000 to 90,000 clones, with 66% occurring once and the leading ten covering roughly a fifth. This sample stems from a study of cytomegalovirus exposure and HLA in healthy donors. Notes on the study in general: As a later analysis showed, a missense DCLRE1C variant was linked to trimming of TCR beta V- and J-genes. Researchers counted 150 to 200 TCR beta chains as cytomegalovirus-associated.

The specimen sequenced was PBMCs. The chain employs TRBV15 and TRBJ1-2; the match to TRBD1 covers 10 bases. This receptor was obtained from a middle-aged man in good health and CMV-seropositive. In nucleotides, the CDR3 is TGTGCCACCAGCAGATGGGGGACAGGGGACTATGGCTACACCTTC. Its protein product is CATSRWGTGDYGYTF.